Reported below is one TCR beta chain. It lacks a known antigen. No per-base quality is available; no much larger clone lies one base away. This sample was taken from a study of blood T cells in healthy people across ages (dated by TCRdb to 2013 to 2016). Looking at the study overall: Template switching captured roughly one uniquely barcoded TCR beta cDNA molecule per two T cells in model experiments. The study measured age-related changes in TCR beta repertoire diversity using deep sequencing normalized with unique cDNA molecular identifiers. Donors were grouped into four age groups: young (average approximately 15 years), middle-aged (around 39), aged (around 60) and long-lived (approximately 78). To avoid experimental bias, donors of different ages were distributed randomly across sequencing lanes. Two additional independent replicas of 1 million unique cDNA reads from the same blood draw were analyzed for two donors (one aged 18 to 29 and one aged 80 or older). General conclusions and limits of the study: Conclusive comparison of naive and antigen-experienced compartments was prevented by the profiling of bulk unsorted PBMCs. Estimates of total diversity based on one million sequenced T cells were considered lower bounds and underestimates. As age increased, observed TCR beta diversity per million T cells dropped in a roughly linear way, and a significant reduction was already evident by age 40. Compared with the aged group, the long-lived group had more naive CD4+ T cells, fewer expanded clones and increased TCR diversity, suggesting age selection. There was a strong correlation between observed TCR beta diversity and the percentage of naive T cells measured by flow cytometry. Donor CMV infection status was unknown, potentially confounding age-related changes in expanded clonotypes.

The library was made by 5' RACE. TCRdb names Illumina HiSeq 2500 as the instrument used. A second roughly 6 to 12 cycle PCR used a sample-barcoded 5' primer and a J-beta primer mix. A unique molecular identifier was introduced onto each TCR beta cDNA molecule by a template-switch 5' adaptor carrying 12 random nucleotides. At least 3 million CDR3-containing paired-end reads were obtained from each sample. First-strand cDNA was synthesized from all RNA with the Mint cDNA synthesis kit, primed by a TRBC-specific oligonucleotide. All cDNA was treated with uracil-DNA glycosylase and then went through a first 18-cycle PCR with the universal primers M1SS and BC2_uni_R. In the source study's methods: For normalization, 1 million high-quality reads, each with a distinct molecular identifier, were randomly selected from each sample. Reads sharing molecular identifiers were discarded rather than binned into consensus sequences. CDR3 identification, clonotype clustering and error correction used MiTCR with a Q25 quality threshold and the strictest error-elimination algorithm. Lower-bound total TCR beta diversity was estimated with a nonparametric unseen species model using Euler transformation. In-frame beta chains were kept once TCRdb had trimmed the public reads at Q25 with fastp and called clones with MiXCR. Rows merge per CDR3 protein into single entries with the most common DNA and genes. The V and J calls and clone size come from TCRdb's table, not from the authors' own analysis. The sample table holds approximately 1.5 million distinct CDR3 sequences, of which roughly 43% were seen once. The biggest ten clones account for about 4% of the sample.

Systemically healthy Caucasian individuals from Russia, about 38 in total and aged about 6 to 95 years, were included as donors. Each donor gave ten milliliters of peripheral blood, drawn into EDTA-treated Vacutainer tubes. Ficoll-Paque density-gradient centrifugation was used to isolate PBMCs, with at least 6.5 million per sample. Total RNA, at least 6 micrograms per sample, was extracted from PBMCs with Trizol reagent. For every donor, an aliquot of PBMCs went through flow cytometry to measure the percentages of naive CD45RAhigh/CD27high T cells. Sequencing input: blood. The receptor was derived from a woman between 18 and 29 years old in good health.

The DNA sequence follows: TGCAGTGCTAGTCCCGAGACGTCGGTCGAGCCCCAGCATTTT. It translates as CSASPETSVEPQHF. The rearrangement combines TRBV20-1 with TRBJ1-5; no D gene is confidently identified. CDR3 length: 14 amino acids, cysteine to phenylalanine. Only the CDR3 DNA is retained, 42 bases long and in frame from the first base. V loses 3 bases of germline sequence and J loses 8 bases, and the interval between the two ends is 17 bases. Sequences DFQATT (CDR1) and SNEGSKA (CDR2) are obtained from the germline V gene (reference sequence).